These 13 T cell receptor beta chains were sequenced from one sample in a study of PD-1 blockade in classical Hodgkin lymphoma. Time point of the sample: cycle 4 day 1 (C4D1), after more than five weeks of nivolumab. Every patient was affected by relapse after autologous stem cell transplantation, while exposure to brentuximab vedotin was not uniform. Using magnetic negative selection, the CD4+ T cells were separated out of thawed PBMCs. Sequencing was performed with immunoSEQ multiplex PCR; in TCRdb, only in-frame clones are kept and a portion is missing. The repertoire holds 25,000 to 30,000 clones, with more than 60% as singletons. Sequencing was performed on CD4+ T cells from blood, taken before the fourth cycle of nivolumab. These receptors came from a human donor with classical Hodgkin lymphoma.

This clone has more than one count but fewer than ten. V is TRBV6-1 and J is TRBJ2-1; 8 nucleotides line up with TRBD1. CDR3 length equals 13 residues. From germline, CDR1 is MNHNS and CDR2 SASEGT. V lost 8 bases and J lost 5; bases outside the gene matches: 5. CDR3 in amino acids: CASYGQGDNEQFF. The CDR3 DNA reads TGTGCCAGCTATGGACAGGGAGACAATGAGCAGTTCTTC.

This clone was seen a few times. The rearrangement joins TRBV30 to TRBJ1-4; no definite D call. This CDR3 has 12 residues. Trimming removed 3 bases at V and 9 bases at J, with 11 bases between. Germline V gene data show CDR1 as GTSNPN and CDR2 as SVGIG (reference sequence). CDR3 amino acids: CAWSDTGQKLFF. CDR3 nucleotide sequence: TGTGCCTGGAGCGATACGGGCCAAAAACTGTTTTTT.

This clone was recorded a few times. The gene calls are TRBV5-1 and TRBJ1-1; 8 bases line up with TRBD1. Trimming cost V 2 bases and J 1 base; bases outside gene matches: 4. Germline-derived CDR1 and CDR2 are SGHRS and YFSETQ. This CDR3 is built from 15 residues. CDR3 amino acids: CASSFSGTGNTEAFF. Here the CDR3 DNA reads TGCGCCAGCAGCTTCTCCGGGACAGGGAACACTGAAGCTTTCTTT. The variable domain in full, with the rest retrieved from reference TRBV5-1 and TRBJ1-1, is KAGVTQTPRYLIKTRGQQVTLSCSPISGHRSVSWYQQTPGQGLQFLFEYFSETQRNKGNFPGRFSGRQFSNSRSEMNVSTLELGDSALYLCASSFSGTGNTEAFFGQGTRLTVV.

This clone was seen more than once but under ten times. The J gene is TRBJ2-7, the V gene TRBV7-2, with D maybe TRBD1 (5 bases). V lost 1 base and J 3 bases, leaving 13 bases between the germline ends. This CDR3 is 15 amino acids long. The germline CDR1 and CDR2 sequences are SGHTA and FQGNSA. CDR3 sequence reads: CASSLVVQGFYEQYF. For the CDR3, the DNA is TGTGCCAGCAGCTTAGTGGTGCAGGGTTTCTACGAGCAGTACTTC.

V is TRBV19 and J is TRBJ1-5; D unresolved. This CDR3 is built from 13 residues. Trimming shortened V by 6 bases and J by 9 bases, and 15 bases separated the two germline ends. The V gene's germline CDR1 is LNHDA and CDR2 SQIVND (reference sequence). CDR3 protein: CASSAGSGSPQHF. Written as DNA, the CDR3 is TGTGCCAGTAGCGCTGGATCCGGATCGCCCCAGCATTTT.

The rearrangement links TRBV18 to TRBJ1-1; D may be TRBD1 (6 bases). V lost 2 bases and J 7 bases, leaving 14 bases between the germline ends. The germline CDR1 and CDR2 sequences are KGHSH and LQKENI. The CDR3 loop spans 14 amino acids. The CDR3 region has the DNA TGTGCCAGCTCACCAGGGGGGGCCGGACTTGAAGCTTTCTTT. Translation: CASSPGGAGLEAFF.

The chain couples TRBV9 to TRBJ2-7; weak D call: TRBD2 (6 bases). Germline CDR1 is SGDLS and CDR2 is YYNGEE. The CDR3 has 15 residues. With 0 bases removed from V and 0 bases from J, the gap between germline ends came to 10 bases. CDR3 nucleotides: TGTGCCAGCAGCGTAGGTCTGGGGGGCTCCTACGAGCAGTACTTC. Translated, it gives CASSVGLGGSYEQYF. Combining the CDR3 with reference TRBV9 and TRBJ2-7 gives the whole variable domain DSGVTQTPKHLITATGQRVTLRCSPRSGDLSVYWYQQSLDQGLQFLIQYYNGEERAKGNILERFSAQQFPDLHSELNLSSLELGDSALYFCASSVGLGGSYEQYFGPGTRLTVT.

This clone appeared a few times. This chain uses TRBV7-9 with TRBJ1-2; D unresolved. Germline CDR1 SEHNR, CDR2 FQNEAQ (reference sequence). V was clipped by 1 base and J by 4 bases, with 7 bases between them. The CDR3 consists of 13 residues. DNA for the CDR3: TGTGCCAGCAGCTTAGACAGCGTCTATGGCTACACCTTC. It is translated as CASSLDSVYGYTF.

V gene TRBV5-1 combines with J gene TRBJ1-2; D not resolved. Germline assignment: CDR1 SGHRS and CDR2 YFSETQ. V was cut by 0 bases and J by 2 bases, with 11 bases left in between. This CDR3 is built from 15 residues. Written as DNA, the CDR3 is TGCGCCAGCAGCTTGGGGACGGGCCTAAACTATGGCTACACCTTC. Protein sequence: CASSLGTGLNYGYTF. Complete variable domain (other parts from reference TRBV5-1 and TRBJ1-2): KAGVTQTPRYLIKTRGQQVTLSCSPISGHRSVSWYQQTPGQGLQFLFEYFSETQRNKGNFPGRFSGRQFSNSRSEMNVSTLELGDSALYLCASSLGTGLNYGYTFGSGTRLTVV.

This chain links TRBV7-7 with TRBJ2-5; TRBD2 matches at 10 bases. Germline V gene lookup returns CDR1 SSHAT and CDR2 FNYEAQ (reference sequence). The CDR3 is 16 amino acids. V shed 4 bases, J shed 2 bases, and the junction held 7 bases outside the gene matches. The CDR3 loop reads CASSSGLATGQETQYF. The CDR3 bases are TGTGCCAGCAGCTCGGGACTAGCGACAGGGCAAGAGACCCAGTACTTC.

The chain couples TRBV15 to TRBJ2-7; 8 bases are shared with TRBD2. CDR1 and CDR2 (germline): LNHNV, YYDKDF (reference sequence). V dropped 0 bases and J dropped 2; count of bases not matched to a gene: 12. This CDR3 is 18 amino acids long. The CDR3 loop reads CATSRDPTGGPYPYEQYF. For the CDR3, the DNA is TGTGCCACCAGCAGAGACCCAACGGGAGGGCCTTATCCCTACGAGCAGTACTTC.

The rearrangement links TRBV19 to TRBJ1-4, with a possible D match to TRBD1 (5 bases). Germline V gene lookup returns CDR1 LNHDA and CDR2 SQIVND (reference sequence). The ends were cut back, 9 bases at V and 5 bases at J, with 10 bases in the middle. The CDR3 length is 12 residues. In nucleotides, the CDR3 is TGTGCCAGCCGACAGTACAATGAAAAACTGTTTTTT. Protein product: CASRQYNEKLFF.

The chain employs TRBV10-3 and TRBJ1-1; D uncertain. Trimming removed 11 bases at V and 0 bases at J, with 13 bases between. CDR1 is ENHRY and CDR2 is SYGVKD in the germline V gene. The length of the CDR3 is 13 residues. The CDR3 here is CASLPHMNTEAFF. In nucleotides, the CDR3 is TGTGCCTCCCTCCCACACATGAACACTGAAGCTTTCTTT.